These T cell receptor beta chains were read from a single sample in a study of CXCR3-negative and CXCR3-positive naive CD8 T cells. TCRdb reprocessed the 5' RACE reads and stores each CDR3 protein as one record, lacking DNA. Across about 150,000 distinct CDR3 sequences, the top ten clones capture approximately 0.46% of the sample. Sequenced sample: naive CXCR3+ CD8+ T cells from blood. The receptors derive from a human donor in good health. Some clones in this sample may be carry-over from other donors' samples. The CDR3 runs from the conserved cysteine through the conserved F or W.

J: TRBJ2-3; V: TRBV6-2/TRBV6-3; CDR3: CASSYSPSDTQYF
J: TRBJ1-1; V: TRBV4-2; CDR3: CASSQDRQGAGLWAAFF
J: TRBJ2-1; V: TRBV6-6; CDR3: CASSARAGGLANEQFF
J: TRBJ2-2; V: TRBV10-2; CDR3: CTSSESNLRGGNTGELFF
J: TRBJ2-1; V: TRBV29-1; CDR3: CSGTSGASYNEQFF
J: TRBJ2-5; V: TRBV7-9; CDR3: CASSSHGTSGSPRETQYF
J: TRBJ2-1; V: TRBV11-2; CDR3: CASSFTGGSPTTYNEQFF
J: TRBJ2-7; V: TRBV7-2; CDR3: CASSPPGRTYEQYF
J: TRBJ1-2; V: TRBV21-1; CDR3: CASSKALSGLMGPGHYGYTF
J: TRBJ2-7; V: TRBV7-9; CDR3: CASSLVGGGHEQYF
J: TRBJ2-1; V: TRBV5-6; CDR3: CASSLSLGGGSYNEQLF
J: TRBJ1-4; V: TRBV15; CDR3: CATSREGDSQGDEKLFF
J: TRBJ2-1; V: TRBV29-1; CDR3: CSVVLVAGGFSNEQFF
J: TRBJ2-2; V: TRBV28; CDR3: CANHRGTNTGELFF
J: TRBJ2-1; V: TRBV20-1; CDR3: CSARAYTPSGLHNEQFF
J: TRBJ1-2; V: TRBV14; CDR3: CASSQDSILYGYTF
J: TRBJ1-4; V: TRBV9; CDR3: CASSMRDSPGGPINEKLFF
J: TRBJ2-5; V: TRBV7-2; CDR3: CASSLVVLAGGDPETQYF
J: TRBJ2-1; V: TRBV7-9; CDR3: CASSKQLGIYNEQFF
J: TRBJ1-1; V: TRBV11-2; CDR3: CASSLGQGTPEAFF
J: TRBJ2-1; V: TRBV11-2; CDR3: CASSLLLAGSYNEQFF
J: TRBJ2-7; V: TRBV5-4; CDR3: CASSAGERGAVYEQYF
J: TRBJ1-2; V: TRBV15; CDR3: CATSRDRQGVYGYTF
J: TRBJ2-2; V: TRBV19; CDR3: CASSITQVHTGELFF
J: TRBJ2-1; V: TRBV15; CDR3: CATSGLSGTHYNEQFF
J: TRBJ1-4; V: TRBV27; CDR3: CASRTYRASTNEKLFF
J: TRBJ2-5; V: TRBV24-1; CDR3: CATSDWTAVSSEETQYF
J: TRBJ1-1; V: TRBV29-1; CDR3: CSVEGVNTEAFF
J: TRBJ2-6; V: TRBV7-6; CDR3: CASSSFPSSGANVLTF
J: TRBJ1-6; V: TRBV15; CDR3: CATSRDLSGARNSPLHF
J: TRBJ1-1; V: TRBV29-1; CDR3: CSVESPMGERNTEAFF
J: TRBJ2-1; V: TRBV4-2; CDR3: CASSQDPGGEQFF
J: TRBJ2-7; V: TRBV3-1; CDR3: CASSQEGLAGYFYEQYF
J: TRBJ2-5; V: TRBV5-5; CDR3: CASSFGQGARETQYF
J: TRBJ2-1; V: TRBV27; CDR3: CASSSPTSGNNEQFF
J: TRBJ2-3; V: TRBV29-1; CDR3: CSVDIPTDTQYF
J: TRBJ1-5; V: TRBV14; CDR3: CASSQEEWEPQHF
J: TRBJ2-5; V: TRBV7-9; CDR3: CASSSGTGQETQYF
J: TRBJ2-1; V: TRBV29-1; CDR3: CSVLGLAGAYNEQFF
J: TRBJ2-3; V: TRBV9; CDR3: CASSPRDIRGDTQYF
J: TRBJ2-2; V: TRBV28; CDR3: CASSPDGSNTGELFF
J: TRBJ2-7; V: TRBV12-5; CDR3: CASGLDSYEQYF
J: TRBJ1-1; V: TRBV28; CDR3: CASSPAPGHKNTEAFF
J: TRBJ1-2; V: TRBV5-6; CDR3: CASSLVRGTGGDGYTF
J: TRBJ1-4; V: TRBV6-5; CDR3: CASSYAPGTANEKLFF
J: TRBJ1-4; V: TRBV2; CDR3: CASRLRTELNEKLFF
J: TRBJ2-7; V: TRBV7-9; CDR3: CASSYPHYEQYF
J: TRBJ1-6; V: TRBV7-9; CDR3: CASSLNPQDRGSPLHF
J: TRBJ2-3; V: TRBV7-9; CDR3: CASSYNTDTQYF
J: TRBJ2-3; V: TRBV7-3; CDR3: CASSPAGITDTQYF
J: TRBJ1-2; V: TRBV29-1; CDR3: CSVTFSGGVYGYTF
J: TRBJ2-3; V: TRBV27; CDR3: CASRTGQGRRGRTQYF
J: TRBJ2-2; V: TRBV27; CDR3: CASSLSSGELFF
J: TRBJ1-1; V: TRBV28; CDR3: CASSYRGTNTEAFF